Detailed here is one T cell receptor (beta chain). It lacks a known antigen. No much larger clone is present one base from it, and per-base qualities are unavailable. Per the publication, the time point label means: baseline before first vaccination. Vaccinee samples came from UK trials COV001 and COV002, including a single-blind randomized controlled phase 2/3 trial of AZD1222 (ChAdOx1 nCoV-19) in healthy adults. For TCRbeta chain sequencing, PBMC samples from trial participants were taken at day 0 and at day 28 after the second dose. The data belong to a study of T cell responses to AZD1222 COVID-19 vaccine (dated by TCRdb to the early 2020s). In terms of the full investigation: AZD1222 recipients with second doses at about 4 weeks or about 12 weeks were pooled, because spike-specific TCR depth and breadth did not differ between schedules. A total of more than 230 trial participants underwent TCR sequencing, of whom 207 received two doses of AZD1222 and roughly 25 received two doses of the MenACWY control vaccine. Trial participants were enrolled by age into 18-55, 56-69 and 70-plus year subgroups, with 148, 28 and 57 TCR-sequenced participants respectively. What the study reported, not specific to this receptor: Most participants were white British and females outnumbered males, and the authors suggested that clonal diversity may have been underestimated. After two AZD1222 doses, both the breadth and the depth of spike-specific TCRs were significantly higher than at day 0 and than in MenACWY recipients. Conclusions about previously exposed vaccinees are limited, since just six AZD1222 recipients were seropositive for SARS-CoV-2 at baseline. The 56-69-year group was small, and its depth increase did not reach significance, likely because of low power. Because no samples from the day 14 peak response were available, repertoires could be characterized only after the peak T cell response. Nearly half of unique spike-specific TCRs reportedly recognized epitopes outside regions mutated in the B.1.351 and B.1.1.7 variants. CD4 TCRs associated with the vaccine covered the entire spike protein, and the dominant responses were in regions 160-218 and 743-854.

Its CDR3 holds 14 amino acids, cysteine through phenylalanine. Only the CDR3 DNA is retained, 42 bases long and in frame from the first base. In the germline V gene, CDR1 corresponds to SGHRS and CDR2 to YFSETQ. Trimming removed 0 bases from V and 4 bases from J, leaving 10 bases between the germline ends. The CDR3 regions of human TCRbeta chains were analyzed by immunosequencing. The study's processing was this. TCRs in the repertoires were compared against a reference library of SARS-CoV-2-specific TCRs that had been generated with the MIRA antigen-specificity platform. Breadth was defined as the fraction of unique TCRs that were SARS-CoV-2-associated, and depth was defined as the fraction of total T cells that were SARS-CoV-2-associated. Using the MIRA data, each spike-specific TCR was mapped to the spike region that the TCR reacts to and placed in a CD4 or CD8 class. Log10-transformed breadth and depth values were compared by one-way ANOVA with Sidak's multiple comparisons tests. Drawn from immuneACCESS, this table holds only the in-frame rearrangements with V and J called that TCRdb kept. Clones are partly lost; checked studies trace under half to an unresolved V gene and leave the rest unexplained. V and J calls and clone size come straight from that table; D and trimming were deduced from the DNA. This sample lists 150,000 to 200,000 clones; around 90% were detected once. In total, the top ten clones hold approximately 2.5% of the sample.

The sequence was collected from an adult in good health. The sequence is built from TRBV5-1 and TRBJ2-5, with TRBD1 perhaps the D gene, on 6 matching bases. Material: peripheral blood, obtained on day 0 of AZD1222 vaccination. The CDR3 reads CASSLAAGVETQYF. The bases are TGCGCCAGCAGCTTGGCAGCAGGGGTAGAGACCCAGTACTTC.